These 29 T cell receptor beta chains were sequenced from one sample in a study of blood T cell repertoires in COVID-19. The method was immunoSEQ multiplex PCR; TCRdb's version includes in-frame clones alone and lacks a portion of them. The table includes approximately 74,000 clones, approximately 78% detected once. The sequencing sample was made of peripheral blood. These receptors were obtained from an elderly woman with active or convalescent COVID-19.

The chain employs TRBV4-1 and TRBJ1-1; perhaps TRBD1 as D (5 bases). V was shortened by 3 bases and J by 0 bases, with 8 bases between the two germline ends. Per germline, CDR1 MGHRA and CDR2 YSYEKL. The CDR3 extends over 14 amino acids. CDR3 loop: CASSQTVLNTEAFF. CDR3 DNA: TGCGCCAGCAGCCAGACAGTTTTGAACACTGAAGCTTTCTTT.

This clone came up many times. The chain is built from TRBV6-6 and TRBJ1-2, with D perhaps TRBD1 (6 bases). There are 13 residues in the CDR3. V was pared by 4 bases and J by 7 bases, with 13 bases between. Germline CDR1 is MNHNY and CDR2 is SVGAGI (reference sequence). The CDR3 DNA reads TGTGCCAGCAGTTTACAGACAGGTCGTGGCTACACCTTC. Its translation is CASSLQTGRGYTF.

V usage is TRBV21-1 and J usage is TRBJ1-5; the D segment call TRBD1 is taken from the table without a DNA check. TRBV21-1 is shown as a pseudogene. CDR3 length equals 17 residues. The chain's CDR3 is CASSKDDRGVSNQPQHF. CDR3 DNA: TGTGCCAGCAGCAAAGATGACAGGGGGGTTAGCAATCAGCCCCAGCATTTT.

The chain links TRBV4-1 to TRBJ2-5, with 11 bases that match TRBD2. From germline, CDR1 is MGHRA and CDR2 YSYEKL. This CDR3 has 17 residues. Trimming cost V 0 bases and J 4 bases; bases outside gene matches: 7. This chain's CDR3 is CASSQDTGLAGGETQYF. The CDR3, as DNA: TGCGCCAGCAGCCAAGATACGGGCCTAGCGGGGGGAGAGACCCAGTACTTC.

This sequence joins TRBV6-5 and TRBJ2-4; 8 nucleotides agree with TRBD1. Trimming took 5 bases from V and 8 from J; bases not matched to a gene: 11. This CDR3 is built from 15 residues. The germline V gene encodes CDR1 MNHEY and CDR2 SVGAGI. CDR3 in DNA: TGTGCCAGCAGTCCTCCTGGACAGGGCAGGGACATTCAGTACTTC. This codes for CASSPPGQGRDIQYF.

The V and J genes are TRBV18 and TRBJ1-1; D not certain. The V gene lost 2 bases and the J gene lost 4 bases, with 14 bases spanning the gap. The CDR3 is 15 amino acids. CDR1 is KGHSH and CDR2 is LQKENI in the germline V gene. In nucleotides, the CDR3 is TGTGCCAGCTCACCAGTAGAAGAACTAGGCACTGAAGCTTTCTTT. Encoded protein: CASSPVEELGTEAFF. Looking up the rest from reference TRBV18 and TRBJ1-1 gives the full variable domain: NAGVMQNPRHLVRRRGQEARLRCSPMKGHSHVYWYRQLPEEGLKFMVYLQKENIIDESGMPKERFSAEFPKEGPSILRIQQVVRGDSAAYFCASSPVEELGTEAFFGQGTRLTVV.

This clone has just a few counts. The CDR3 DNA reads TGTGCCAGCAGCTCCTTAGCGGGGGGGGTCCAAGAGACCCAGTACTTC. Its protein product is CASSSLAGGVQETQYF. The rearrangement joins TRBV7-9 to TRBJ2-5; 11 bases map to TRBD2. The CDR3 is 16 amino acids. Trimming took 4 bases from V and 1 from J; bases not matched to a gene: 5. CDR1 is SEHNR and CDR2 is FQNEAQ in the germline V gene (reference sequence). The whole variable domain, filled in from reference TRBV7-9 and TRBJ2-5, reads DTGVSQNPRHKITKRGQNVTFRCDPISEHNRLYWYRQTLGQGPEFLTYFQNEAQLEKSRLLSDRFSAERPKGSFSTLEIQRTEQGDSAMYLCASSSLAGGVQETQYFGPGTRLLVL.

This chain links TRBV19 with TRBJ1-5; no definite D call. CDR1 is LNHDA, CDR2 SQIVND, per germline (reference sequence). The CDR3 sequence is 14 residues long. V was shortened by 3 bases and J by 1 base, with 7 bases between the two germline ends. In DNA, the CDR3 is TGTGCCAGTAGTATGGGAGAGAGCAATCAGCCCCAGCATTTT. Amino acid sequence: CASSMGESNQPQHF.

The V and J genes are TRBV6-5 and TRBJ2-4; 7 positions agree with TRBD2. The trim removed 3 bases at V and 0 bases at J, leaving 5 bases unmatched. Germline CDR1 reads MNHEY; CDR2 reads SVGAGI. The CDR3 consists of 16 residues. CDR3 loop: CASSYEAGLAKNIQYF. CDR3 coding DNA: TGTGCCAGCAGTTATGAAGCGGGGCTAGCCAAAAACATTCAGTACTTC.

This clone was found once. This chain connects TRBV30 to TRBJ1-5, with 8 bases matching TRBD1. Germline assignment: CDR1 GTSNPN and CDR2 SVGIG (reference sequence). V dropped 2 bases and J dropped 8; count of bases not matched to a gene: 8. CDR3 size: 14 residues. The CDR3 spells CAWSLGQGSEPQHF. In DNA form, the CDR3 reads TGTGCCTGGAGTTTAGGACAGGGCAGCGAGCCCCAGCATTTT.

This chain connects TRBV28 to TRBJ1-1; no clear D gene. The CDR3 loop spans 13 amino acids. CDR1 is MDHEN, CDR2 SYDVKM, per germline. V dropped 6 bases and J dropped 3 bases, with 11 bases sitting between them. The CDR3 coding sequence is TGTGCCAGCAGCCTCACTGAGGACACTGAAGCTTTCTTT. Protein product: CASSLTEDTEAFF.

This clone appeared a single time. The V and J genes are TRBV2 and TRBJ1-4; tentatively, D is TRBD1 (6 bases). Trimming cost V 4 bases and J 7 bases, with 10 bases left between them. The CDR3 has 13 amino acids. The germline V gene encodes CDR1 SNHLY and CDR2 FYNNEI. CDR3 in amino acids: CASSVQGGEKLFF. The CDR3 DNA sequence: TGTGCCAGCAGTGTACAGGGTGGTGAAAAACTGTTTTTT.

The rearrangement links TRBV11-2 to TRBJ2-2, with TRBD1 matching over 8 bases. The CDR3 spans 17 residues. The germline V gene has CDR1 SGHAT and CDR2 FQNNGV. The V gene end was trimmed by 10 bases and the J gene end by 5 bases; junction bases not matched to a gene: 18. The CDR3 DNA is TGTGCCACCAGACAGGGGTGGGGGGAGTACCTAACCGGGGAGCTGTTTTTT. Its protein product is CATRQGWGEYLTGELFF.

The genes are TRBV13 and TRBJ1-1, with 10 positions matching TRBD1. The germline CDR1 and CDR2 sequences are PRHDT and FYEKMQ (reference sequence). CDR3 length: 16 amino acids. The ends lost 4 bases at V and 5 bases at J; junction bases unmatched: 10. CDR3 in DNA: TGTGCCAGCAGCTCAACCAAACGGACAGGGGGAACTGAAGCTTTCTTT. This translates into CASSSTKRTGGTEAFF.

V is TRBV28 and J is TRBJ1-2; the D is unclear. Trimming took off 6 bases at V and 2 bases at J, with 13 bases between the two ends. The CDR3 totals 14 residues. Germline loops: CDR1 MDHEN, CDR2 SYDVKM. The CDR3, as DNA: TGTGCCAGCAGCCTAAGGAGACGGAACTATGGCTACACCTTC. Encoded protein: CASSLRRRNYGYTF.

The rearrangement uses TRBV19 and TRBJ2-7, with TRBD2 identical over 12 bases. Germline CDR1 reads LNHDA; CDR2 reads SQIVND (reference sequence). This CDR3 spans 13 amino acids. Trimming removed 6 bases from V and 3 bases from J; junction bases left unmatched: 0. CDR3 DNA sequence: TGTGCCAGTAGGACTAGCGGGGGCTACGAGCAGTACTTC. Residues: CASRTSGGYEQYF.

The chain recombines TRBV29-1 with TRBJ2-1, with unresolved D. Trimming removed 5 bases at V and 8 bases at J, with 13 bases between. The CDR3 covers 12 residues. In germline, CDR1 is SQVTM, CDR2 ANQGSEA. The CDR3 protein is CSVQVVGDEQFF. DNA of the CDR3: TGCAGCGTTCAGGTAGTTGGCGATGAGCAGTTCTTC.

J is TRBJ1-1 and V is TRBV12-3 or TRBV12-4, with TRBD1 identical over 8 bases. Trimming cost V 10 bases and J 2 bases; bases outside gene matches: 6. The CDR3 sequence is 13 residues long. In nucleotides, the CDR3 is TGTGCCACGAAGCAGGGGGCTAACACTGAAGCTTTCTTT. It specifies CATKQGANTEAFF.

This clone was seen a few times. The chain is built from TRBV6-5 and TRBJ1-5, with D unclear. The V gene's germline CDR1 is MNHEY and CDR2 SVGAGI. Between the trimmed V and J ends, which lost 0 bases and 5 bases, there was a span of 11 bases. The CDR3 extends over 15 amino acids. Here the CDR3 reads CASSYSIMGDQPQHF. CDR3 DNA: TGTGCCAGCAGTTACTCGATAATGGGAGATCAGCCCCAGCATTTT.

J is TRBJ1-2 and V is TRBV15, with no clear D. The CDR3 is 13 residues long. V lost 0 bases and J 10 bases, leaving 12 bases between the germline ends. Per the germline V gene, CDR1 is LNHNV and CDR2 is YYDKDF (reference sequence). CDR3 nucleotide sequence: TGTGCCACCAGCAGAGATCTTGGGCAGACCTACACCTTC. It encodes CATSRDLGQTYTF.

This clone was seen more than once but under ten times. The CDR3 coding sequence is TGTGCCAGCAGCGCGATAGGGGGAAGGAACTACGAGCAGTACTTC. It is translated as CASSAIGGRNYEQYF. The V call is TRBV11-2, the J call TRBJ2-7, with a tentative D call TRBD1 (6 bases). The CDR3 runs to 15 residues. V was shortened by 5 bases and J by 3 bases, with 17 bases between the two germline ends. CDR1 is SGHAT and CDR2 is FQNNGV in the germline V gene.

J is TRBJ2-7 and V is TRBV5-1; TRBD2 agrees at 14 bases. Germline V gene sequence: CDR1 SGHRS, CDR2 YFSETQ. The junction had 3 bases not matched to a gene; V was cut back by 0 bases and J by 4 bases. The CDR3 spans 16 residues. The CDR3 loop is CASSLAGLAGGYEQYF. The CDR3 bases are TGCGCCAGCAGCTTGGCCGGACTAGCGGGGGGATACGAGCAGTACTTC.

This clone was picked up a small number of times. The CDR3 loop is CASSYSHRGTYEQYF. CDR3 in DNA: TGTGCCAGCAGTTACTCTCACAGGGGTACGTACGAGCAGTACTTC. This chain connects TRBV6-5 to TRBJ2-7; 7 bases fit TRBD1. Germline loops: CDR1 MNHEY, CDR2 SVGAGI. This CDR3 is 15 amino acids long. J was trimmed by 4 bases and V by 0 bases; bases with no gene match: 6.

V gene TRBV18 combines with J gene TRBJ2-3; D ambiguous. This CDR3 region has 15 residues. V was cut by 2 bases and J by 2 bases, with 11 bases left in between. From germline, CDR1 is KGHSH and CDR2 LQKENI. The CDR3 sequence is CASSPTKSHTDTQYF. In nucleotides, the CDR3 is TGTGCCAGCTCACCAACTAAGTCGCACACAGATACGCAGTATTTT.

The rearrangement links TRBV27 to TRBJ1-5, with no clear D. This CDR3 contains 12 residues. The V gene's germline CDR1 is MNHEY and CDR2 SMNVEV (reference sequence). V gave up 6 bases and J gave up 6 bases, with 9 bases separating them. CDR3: CASRKGSQPQHF. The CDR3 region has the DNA TGTGCCAGCAGAAAAGGGAGTCAGCCCCAGCATTTT.

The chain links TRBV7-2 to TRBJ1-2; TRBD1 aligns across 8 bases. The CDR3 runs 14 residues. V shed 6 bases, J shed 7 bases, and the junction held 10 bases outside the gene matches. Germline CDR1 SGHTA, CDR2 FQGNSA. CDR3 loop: CASRIGGQGSGYTF. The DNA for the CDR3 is TGTGCCAGCAGAATAGGTGGACAGGGCTCTGGCTACACCTTC.

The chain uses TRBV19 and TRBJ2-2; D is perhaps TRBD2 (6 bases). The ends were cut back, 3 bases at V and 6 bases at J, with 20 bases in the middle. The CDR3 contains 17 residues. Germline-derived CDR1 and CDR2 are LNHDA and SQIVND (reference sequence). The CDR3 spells CASSISGSGAGPGELFF. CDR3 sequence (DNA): TGTGCCAGTAGTATTTCGGGTAGCGGTGCCGGGCCCGGGGAGCTGTTTTTT.

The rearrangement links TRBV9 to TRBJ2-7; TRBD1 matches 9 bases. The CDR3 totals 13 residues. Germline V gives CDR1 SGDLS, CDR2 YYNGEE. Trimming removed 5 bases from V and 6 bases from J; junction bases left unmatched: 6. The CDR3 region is CASRGQGESEQYF. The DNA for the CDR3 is TGTGCCAGCAGGGGACAGGGAGAGAGCGAGCAGTACTTC.

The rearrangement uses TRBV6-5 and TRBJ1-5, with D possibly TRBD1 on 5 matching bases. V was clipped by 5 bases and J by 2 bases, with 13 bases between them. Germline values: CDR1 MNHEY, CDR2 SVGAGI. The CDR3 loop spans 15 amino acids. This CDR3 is CASSRTGAGNQPQHF. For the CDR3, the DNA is TGTGCCAGCAGTCGCACAGGTGCCGGCAATCAGCCCCAGCATTTT.